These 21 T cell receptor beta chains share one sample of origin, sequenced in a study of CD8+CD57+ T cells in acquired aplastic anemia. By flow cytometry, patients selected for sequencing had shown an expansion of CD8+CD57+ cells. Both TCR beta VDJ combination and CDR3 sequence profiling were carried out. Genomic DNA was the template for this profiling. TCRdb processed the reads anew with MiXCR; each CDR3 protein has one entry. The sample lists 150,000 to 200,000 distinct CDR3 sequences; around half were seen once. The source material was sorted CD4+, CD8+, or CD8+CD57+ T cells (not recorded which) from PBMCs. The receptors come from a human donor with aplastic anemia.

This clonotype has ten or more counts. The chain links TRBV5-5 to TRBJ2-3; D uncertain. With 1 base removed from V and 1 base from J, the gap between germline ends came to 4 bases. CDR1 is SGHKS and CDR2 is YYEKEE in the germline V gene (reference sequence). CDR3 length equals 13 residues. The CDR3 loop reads CASSLLGTDTQYF. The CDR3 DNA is TGTGCCAGCAGCTTGTTGGGCACAGATACGCAGTATTTT.

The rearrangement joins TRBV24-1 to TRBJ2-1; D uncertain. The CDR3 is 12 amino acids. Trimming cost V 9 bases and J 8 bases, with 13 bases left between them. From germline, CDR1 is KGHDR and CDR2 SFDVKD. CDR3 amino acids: CATASKNDEQFF. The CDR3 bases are TGTGCCACCGCATCAAAAAACGATGAGCAGTTCTTC.

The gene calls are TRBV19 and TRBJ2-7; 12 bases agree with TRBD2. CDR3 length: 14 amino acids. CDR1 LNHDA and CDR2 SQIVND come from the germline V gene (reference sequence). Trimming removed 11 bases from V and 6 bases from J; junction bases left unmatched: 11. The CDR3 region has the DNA TGTGCCTCTGGGCCGGCTAGCGGGAGGGGCGAGCAGTACTTC. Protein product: CASGPASGRGEQYF.

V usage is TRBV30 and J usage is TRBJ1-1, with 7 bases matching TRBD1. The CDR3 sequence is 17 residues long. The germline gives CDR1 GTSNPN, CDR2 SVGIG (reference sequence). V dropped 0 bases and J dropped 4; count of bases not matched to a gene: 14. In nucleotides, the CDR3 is TGTGCCTGGAGTGTATTTCAGGGGGACGAACAGGGCACTGAAGCTTTCTTT. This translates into CAWSVFQGDEQGTEAFF.

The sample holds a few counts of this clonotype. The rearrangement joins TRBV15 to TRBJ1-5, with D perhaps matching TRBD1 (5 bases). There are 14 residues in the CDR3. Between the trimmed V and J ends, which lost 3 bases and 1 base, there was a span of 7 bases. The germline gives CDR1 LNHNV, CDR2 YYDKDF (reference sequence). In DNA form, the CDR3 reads TGTGCCACCAGCAGGACAGTCAGCAATCAGCCCCAGCATTTT. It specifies CATSRTVSNQPQHF.

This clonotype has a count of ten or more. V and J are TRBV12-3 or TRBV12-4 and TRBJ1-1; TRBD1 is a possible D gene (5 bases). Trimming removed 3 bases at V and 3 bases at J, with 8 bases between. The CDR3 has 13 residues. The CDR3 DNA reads TGTGCCAGCAGTTTGGTGGGGGACACTGAAGCTTTCTTT. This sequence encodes CASSLVGDTEAFF.

The chain's CDR3 is CASSLRQGKGYEQYF. CDR3 DNA: TGCGCCAGCAGCTTACGACAGGGCAAAGGCTACGAGCAGTACTTC. The gene calls are TRBV5-1 and TRBJ2-7, with TRBD1 identical over 7 bases. The CDR3 is 15 amino acids. Germline CDR1 is SGHRS and CDR2 is YFSETQ. V shed 2 bases, J shed 3 bases, and the junction held 8 bases outside the gene matches.

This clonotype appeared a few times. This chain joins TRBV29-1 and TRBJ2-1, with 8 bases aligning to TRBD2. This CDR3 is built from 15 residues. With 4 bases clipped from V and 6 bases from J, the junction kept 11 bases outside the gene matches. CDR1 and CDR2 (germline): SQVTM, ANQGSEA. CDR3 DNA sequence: TGCAGCGTTGGGCAGGGGAGCGGGGGTGCCAATGAGCAGTTCTTC. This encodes CSVGQGSGGANEQFF.

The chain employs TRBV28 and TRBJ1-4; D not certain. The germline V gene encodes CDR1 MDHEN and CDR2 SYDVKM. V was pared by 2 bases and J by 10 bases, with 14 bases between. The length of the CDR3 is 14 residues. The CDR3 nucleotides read TGTGCCAGCAGTTTAGGTCATGAGGGCGGAAAACTGTTTTTT. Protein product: CASSLGHEGGKLFF.

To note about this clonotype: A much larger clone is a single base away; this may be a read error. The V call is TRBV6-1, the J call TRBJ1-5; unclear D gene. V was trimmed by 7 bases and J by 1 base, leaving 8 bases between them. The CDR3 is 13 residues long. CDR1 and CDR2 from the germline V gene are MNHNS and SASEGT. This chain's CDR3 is CASIQGSNQPQHF. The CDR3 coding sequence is TGTGCCAGCATACAAGGAAGCAATCAGCCCCAGCATTTT.

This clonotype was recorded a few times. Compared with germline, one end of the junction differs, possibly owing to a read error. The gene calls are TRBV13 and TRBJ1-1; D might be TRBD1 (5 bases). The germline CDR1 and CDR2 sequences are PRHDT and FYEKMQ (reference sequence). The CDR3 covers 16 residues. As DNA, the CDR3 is TGTGCCAGCAGCCTCAAGGTAGGGACTATGAACATTGAAGCTTTCTTT. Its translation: CASSLKVGTMNIEAFF. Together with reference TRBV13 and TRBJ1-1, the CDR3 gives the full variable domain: AAGVIQSPRHLIKEKRETATLKCYPIPRHDTVYWYQQGPGQDPQFLISFYEKMQSDKGSIPDRFSAQQFSDYHSELNMSSLELGDSALYFCASSLKVGTMNIEAFFGQGTRLTVV.

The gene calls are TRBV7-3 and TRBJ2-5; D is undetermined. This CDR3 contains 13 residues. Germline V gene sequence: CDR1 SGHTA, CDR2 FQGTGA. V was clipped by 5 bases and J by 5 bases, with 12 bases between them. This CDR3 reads CASSLRLGETQYF. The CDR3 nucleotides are TGTGCCAGCAGCCTCCGGCTGGGCGAGACCCAGTACTTC.

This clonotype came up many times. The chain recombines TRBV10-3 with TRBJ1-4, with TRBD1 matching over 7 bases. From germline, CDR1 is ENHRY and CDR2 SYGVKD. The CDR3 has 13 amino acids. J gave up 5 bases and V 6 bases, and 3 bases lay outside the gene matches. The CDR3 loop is CAISGTENEKLFF. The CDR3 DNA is TGTGCCATCAGCGGGACAGAGAATGAAAAACTGTTTTTT.

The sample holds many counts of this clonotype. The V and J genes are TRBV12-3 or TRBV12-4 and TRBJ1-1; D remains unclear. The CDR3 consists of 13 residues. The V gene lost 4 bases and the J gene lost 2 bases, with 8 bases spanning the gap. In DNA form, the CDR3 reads TGTGCCAGCAGTTCGCAACGCAACACTGAAGCTTTCTTT. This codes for CASSSQRNTEAFF.

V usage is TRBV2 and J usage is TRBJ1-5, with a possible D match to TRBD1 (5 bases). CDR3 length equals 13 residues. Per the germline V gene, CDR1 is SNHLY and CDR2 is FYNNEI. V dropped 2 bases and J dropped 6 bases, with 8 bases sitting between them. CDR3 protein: CASSESGAQPQHF. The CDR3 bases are TGTGCCAGCAGTGAATCCGGGGCTCAGCCCCAGCATTTT. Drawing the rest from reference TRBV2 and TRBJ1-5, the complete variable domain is EPEVTQTPSHQVTQMGQEVILRCVPISNHLYFYWYRQILGQKVEFLVSFYNNEISEKSEIFDDQFSVERPDGSNFTLKIRSTKLEDSAMYFCASSESGAQPQHFGDGTRLSIL.

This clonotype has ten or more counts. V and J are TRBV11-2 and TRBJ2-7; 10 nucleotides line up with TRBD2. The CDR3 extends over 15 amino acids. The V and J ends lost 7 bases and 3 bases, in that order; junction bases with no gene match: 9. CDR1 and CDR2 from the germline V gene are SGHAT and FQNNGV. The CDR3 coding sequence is TGTGCCAGCAATTTAGAGGGACTAGCGCTCTACGAGCAGTACTTC. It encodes CASNLEGLALYEQYF.

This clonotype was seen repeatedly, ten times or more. The CDR3 region has the DNA TGCGCCAGCAGCCAAACTCCCTGGAATGAGCAGTTCTTC. This encodes CASSQTPWNEQFF. The rearrangement uses TRBV4-1 and TRBJ2-1, with D hard to call. Trimming took off 2 bases at V and 7 bases at J, with 9 bases between the two ends. Germline V gene sequence: CDR1 MGHRA, CDR2 YSYEKL. This CDR3 comprises 13 residues.

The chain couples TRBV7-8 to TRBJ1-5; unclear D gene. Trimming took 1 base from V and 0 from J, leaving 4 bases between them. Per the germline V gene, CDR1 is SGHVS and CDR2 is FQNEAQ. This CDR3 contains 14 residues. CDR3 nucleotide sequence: TGTGCCAGCAGCTTAGGCCTTAGCAATCAGCCCCAGCATTTT. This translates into CASSLGLSNQPQHF.

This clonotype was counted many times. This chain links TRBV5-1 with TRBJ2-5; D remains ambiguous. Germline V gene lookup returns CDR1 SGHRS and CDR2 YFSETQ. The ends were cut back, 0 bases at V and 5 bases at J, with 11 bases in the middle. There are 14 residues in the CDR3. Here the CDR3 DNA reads TGCGCCAGCAGCTTGGAAGGAAGGGTTGAGACCCAGTACTTC. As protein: CASSLEGRVETQYF.

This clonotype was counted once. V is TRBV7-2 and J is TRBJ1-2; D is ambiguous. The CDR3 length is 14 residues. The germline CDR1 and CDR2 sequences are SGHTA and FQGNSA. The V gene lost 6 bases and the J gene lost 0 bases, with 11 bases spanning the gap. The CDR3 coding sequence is TGTGCCAGCAGTTACACAGACGCTAACTATGGCTACACCTTC. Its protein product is CASSYTDANYGYTF.

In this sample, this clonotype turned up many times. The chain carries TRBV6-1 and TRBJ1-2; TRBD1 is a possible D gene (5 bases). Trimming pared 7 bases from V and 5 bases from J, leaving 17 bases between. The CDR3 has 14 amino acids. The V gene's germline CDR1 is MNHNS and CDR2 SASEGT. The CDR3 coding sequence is TGTGCCAGCACCAACGGGGCCAGGGCATATGGCTACACCTTC. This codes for CASTNGARAYGYTF.